The 6 T cell receptor beta chains listed next were all sequenced from one sample in a study of blood T cell repertoires in COVID-19. The method was immunoSEQ multiplex PCR; TCRdb's version includes in-frame clones alone and lacks a portion of them. The sample shows 250,000 to 350,000 clones, roughly 87% of them seen only once. The specimen sequenced was PBMCs or T cells enriched from blood (not recorded which). The receptors originated from a woman aged 25 to 39 who had recovered from COVID-19.

The CDR3 DNA follows: TGTGCCAGTAGAGGAGTGCTTAATGAAAAACTGTTTTTT. This translates into CASRGVLNEKLFF. The V gene is TRBV19, the J gene TRBJ1-4; D ambiguous. This CDR3 comprises 13 residues. V dropped 6 bases and J dropped 4 bases, with 9 bases sitting between them. Germline-derived CDR1 and CDR2 are LNHDA and SQIVND (reference sequence). The whole variable domain, remainder taken from reference TRBV19 and TRBJ1-4, is DGGITQSPKYLFRKEGQNVTLSCEQNLNHDAMYWYRQDPGQGLRLIYYSQIVNDFQKGDIAEGYSVSREKKESFPLTVTSAQKNPTAFYLCASRGVLNEKLFFGSGTQLSVL.

This sequence joins TRBV6-5 and TRBJ1-1; TRBD1 aligns across 10 bases. V was pared by 7 bases and J by 7 bases, with 9 bases of the junction left unmatched. CDR3 length equals 14 residues. Germline assignment: CDR1 MNHEY and CDR2 SVGAGI. CDR3 protein: CASKGQGIAFEAFF. DNA of the CDR3: TGTGCCAGCAAGGGACAGGGGATTGCCTTTGAAGCTTTCTTT.

The rearrangement links TRBV6-5 to TRBJ1-2; weak D call: TRBD1 (5 bases). The CDR3 is 15 amino acids. The V end lost 0 bases, the J end lost 7 bases, and 15 bases lay between the germline ends. Germline CDR1 and CDR2: MNHEY and SVGAGI. Here the CDR3 DNA reads TGTGCCAGCAGTTACTCGATGTCAGGGACTCGTGGCTACACCTTC. Amino acid sequence: CASSYSMSGTRGYTF.

This rearrangement joins TRBV7-2 to TRBJ1-4, with 7 bases identical to TRBD1. Germline CDR1 is SGHTA and CDR2 is FQGNSA. The CDR3 is made up of 16 amino acids. V gave up 4 bases and J gave up 0 bases; unmatched junction bases: 5. The CDR3 spells CASSSDRASTNEKLFF. CDR3 sequence (DNA): TGTGCCAGCAGCTCCGACAGGGCCTCAACTAATGAAAAACTGTTTTTT. Looking up the rest from reference TRBV7-2 and TRBJ1-4 gives the full variable domain: GAGVSQSPSNKVTEKGKDVELRCDPISGHTALYWYRQSLGQGLEFLIYFQGNSAPDKSGLPSDRFSAERTGGSVSTLTIQRTQQEDSAVYLCASSSDRASTNEKLFFGSGTQLSVL.

The table lists this clone with a few counts. Different DNA sequences within this sample yield the same CDR3. V usage is TRBV19 and J usage is TRBJ1-3; no definite D call. The CDR3 is made up of 13 amino acids. The germline V gene encodes CDR1 LNHDA and CDR2 SQIVND (reference sequence). Between the trimmed V and J ends, which lost 7 bases and 0 bases, there was a span of 7 bases. CDR3 in DNA: TGTGCCAGTATCCCCAGCTCTGGAAACACCATATATTTT. As protein: CASIPSSGNTIYF.

V and J are TRBV7-9 and TRBJ2-7; 11 positions agree with TRBD2. J gave up 2 bases and V 5 bases, and 5 bases lay outside the gene matches. From germline, CDR1 is SEHNR and CDR2 FQNEAQ (reference sequence). The CDR3 contains 15 residues. The CDR3 here is CASSRASGGPYEQYF. The DNA for the CDR3 is TGTGCCAGCAGCCGCGCTAGCGGGGGGCCCTACGAGCAGTACTTC.